Presented here are 16 T cell receptor beta chains from one specimen sequenced in a study of blood T cell repertoires in COVID-19. Produced via immunoSEQ multiplex PCR; TCRdb's table is partial and in-frame only. The data contain around 220,000 clones, around 87% of them singletons. The specimen was peripheral blood. These receptors all come from a woman in her 50s with COVID-19, enrolled during active disease.

V usage is TRBV10-2 and J usage is TRBJ2-3; D is possibly TRBD2 (6 bases). CDR1 WSHSY and CDR2 SAAADI come from the germline V gene. V was clipped by 6 bases and J by 1 base, with 11 bases between them. The CDR3 extends over 14 amino acids. The CDR3, as DNA: TGCGCCAGCAGACCCGGGACTCGCACAGATACGCAGTATTTT. Encoded protein: CASRPGTRTDTQYF.

The CDR3 DNA sequence: TGTGCCAGCGACCGGGACACTCCTCGACAAGATAACACCGGGGAGCTGTTTTTT. Amino acids: CASDRDTPRQDNTGELFF. The rearrangement joins TRBV21-1 to TRBJ2-2; the listed D gene, TRBD1, was not tested against the DNA. TRBV21-1 is noted as a pseudogene. The CDR3 consists of 18 residues.

This chain connects TRBV10-2 to TRBJ1-6; D gene ambiguous. V gave up 4 bases and J gave up 1 base, with 5 bases separating them. CDR1 and CDR2 from the germline V gene are WSHSY and SAAADI. The CDR3 covers 14 residues. The CDR3 DNA reads as TGCGCCAGCAGTGGGGCTTCCTATAATTCACCCCTCCACTTT. It translates to CASSGASYNSPLHF.

The V and J genes are TRBV28 and TRBJ1-2; D gene ambiguous. This CDR3 comprises 13 residues. Germline CDR1 MDHEN, CDR2 SYDVKM. V was trimmed by 3 bases and J by 4 bases, leaving 9 bases between them. The CDR3 sequence is CASSFGEFYGYTF. CDR3 in DNA: TGTGCCAGCAGTTTCGGGGAATTCTATGGCTACACCTTC.

V gene TRBV5-4 combines with J gene TRBJ2-7; the D is unclear. Germline CDR1 and CDR2: SGHNT and YYREEE (reference sequence). CDR3 length: 14 amino acids. Between the trimmed V and J ends, which lost 1 base and 1 base, there was a span of 9 bases. CDR3 protein: CASSLSAGSYEQYF. The CDR3 nucleotides read TGTGCCAGCAGCTTGAGTGCAGGTTCCTACGAGCAGTACTTC.

This rearrangement joins TRBV6-5 to TRBJ2-5, with D possibly matching TRBD1 (7 bases). Germline V CDR1 and CDR2: MNHEY, SVGAGI. The CDR3 has 13 residues. V lost 5 bases, J lost 9 bases, and 16 bases lay in between. The CDR3, as DNA: TGTGCCAGCAGTAGCACACAGGGGACTGCCCAGTACTTC. It codes for CASSSTQGTAQYF.

This CDR3 reads CASSESLGRANYGYTF. CDR3 in DNA: TGTGCCAGCAGTGAATCGCTGGGCAGAGCTAACTATGGCTACACCTTC. V and J are TRBV6-1 and TRBJ1-2; D uncertain. The CDR3 runs to 16 residues. The V gene lost 2 bases and the J gene lost 0 bases, with 13 bases spanning the gap. Germline-derived CDR1 and CDR2 are MNHNS and SASEGT.

The chain links TRBV6-2 or TRBV6-3 to TRBJ1-2; D call uncertain. CDR3 length: 14 amino acids. V was clipped by 6 bases and J by 6 bases, with 17 bases between them. The germline V gene has CDR1 MNHEY and CDR2 SVGEGT. The CDR3 nucleotides are TGTGCCAGCAGCCTAGCGGGGATCAGCGATGGCTACACCTTC. Translation: CASSLAGISDGYTF.

The chain employs TRBV7-2 and TRBJ2-4, with 8 nucleotides matching TRBD2. CDR1 and CDR2 from the germline V gene are SGHTA and FQGNSA. This CDR3 has 12 amino acids. The V segment lost 9 bases and the J segment 5 bases; nucleotides outside the gene matches: 3. CDR3 region: CASRGGQNIQYF. CDR3 DNA: TGTGCCAGTCGGGGGGGCCAAAACATTCAGTACTTC.

This clone was seen at least ten times. The rearrangement links TRBV6-6 to TRBJ1-1, with unresolved D. Trimming pared 0 bases from V and 1 base from J, leaving 9 bases between. This CDR3 region has 15 residues. Germline-derived CDR1 and CDR2 are MNHNY and SVGAGI (reference sequence). This chain's CDR3 is CASSYSISGNTEAFF. The CDR3, as DNA: TGTGCCAGCAGTTACTCGATTAGCGGGAACACTGAAGCTTTCTTT.

This chain uses TRBV10-1 with TRBJ2-1; 13 bases are a match to TRBD2. The CDR3 totals 15 residues. The V segment lost 3 bases and the J segment 7 bases; nucleotides outside the gene matches: 3. Germline V gene lookup returns CDR1 WNHNN and CDR2 SYGVQD (reference sequence). The CDR3 coding sequence is TGCGCCAGCAGTGAACCGGGACTAGCGGGGAATGAGCAGTTCTTC. It translates to CASSEPGLAGNEQFF.

The chain carries TRBV5-1 and TRBJ1-6; TRBD1 agrees at 7 bases. Germline V gene data show CDR1 as SGHRS and CDR2 as YFSETQ. V gave up 1 base and J gave up 2 bases; unmatched junction bases: 3. The CDR3 spans 16 residues. CDR3 nucleotide sequence: TGCGCCAGCAGCTTGAAGGGGGCAACCTATAATTCACCCCTCCACTTT. Translation gives CASSLKGATYNSPLHF.

The rearrangement joins TRBV19 to TRBJ2-5, with TRBD1 matching 8 bases. CDR1 and CDR2 (germline): LNHDA, SQIVND (reference sequence). The CDR3 sequence is 14 residues long. The ends lost 4 bases at V and 5 bases at J; junction bases unmatched: 6. Written as DNA, the CDR3 is TGTGCCAGTAGTACCATTCAGGGGGCCGAGACCCAGTACTTC. Its translation is CASSTIQGAETQYF.

The chain has TRBV3-1 (or the pseudogene TRBV3-2) and TRBJ2-2; D is possibly TRBD2 (5 bases). Germline lookup yields CDR1 LGHDT and CDR2 YNNKEL (reference sequence). Trimming removed 0 bases at V and 4 bases at J, with 12 bases between. CDR3 size: 16 residues. CDR3 sequence: CASSQDRRLLTGELFF. CDR3 DNA sequence: TGTGCCAGCAGCCAAGATAGGCGACTACTCACCGGGGAGCTGTTTTTT.

The chain recombines TRBV7-9 with TRBJ2-7; 7 positions match TRBD1. The CDR3 contains 14 residues. Germline CDR1 reads SEHNR; CDR2 reads FQNEAQ (reference sequence). The V gene end was trimmed by 3 bases and the J gene end by 2 bases; junction bases not matched to a gene: 4. This CDR3 reads CASSLTGSTYEQYV. In DNA, the CDR3 is TGTGCCAGCAGCTTGACAGGGTCTACCTACGAGCAGTACGTC.

This clone showed up just a few times. This chain connects TRBV9 to TRBJ2-2; possibly TRBD1 for D (5 bases). V lost 0 bases and J lost 3, with 24 bases in between. The germline gives CDR1 SGDLS, CDR2 YYNGEE. This CDR3 spans 20 amino acids. The CDR3 here is CASSVDSRRRGGKDTGELFF. The CDR3 region has the DNA TGTGCCAGCAGCGTAGATAGTAGACGAAGGGGTGGGAAGGACACCGGGGAGCTGTTTTTT.